Sequencing of this TCR beta chain was carried out in a study of shared clonotypes between healthy human individuals. Study conclusions and caveats: Genetic and exposure-history diversity was limited by the few donors. Non-shared clonotypes displayed generation probabilities falling below those of clonotypes present in all four donors.

CDR3 length: 18 residues. After removal of 1 base from V and 0 bases from J, the junction contained 7 bases not matched to a gene. Looked up from germline, CDR1 is SGHRS and CDR2 is YFSETQ. In regard to this clone: Antigen: not known.

Some clones are missing from TCRdb's copy, which holds only in-frame ones; the method was immunoSEQ multiplex PCR. The table records some 2.1 million clones, around 95% of them present only once. CD45RA+ naive and CD45RA-negative memory subsets were separated from CD4+ cells. This TCR was sampled from a man younger than 30 in good health. What was sequenced was naive CD4+ T cells sorted from blood. Subset indicated: CD45RA+ positively selected. The V and J genes are TRBV5-1 and TRBJ1-4; TRBD1 agrees at 9 bases. The CDR3 DNA sequence: TGCGCCAGCAGCTTGAAAACGGGACAGGGTGCAACTAATGAAAAACTGTTTTTT. Its translation: CASSLKTGQGATNEKLFF.